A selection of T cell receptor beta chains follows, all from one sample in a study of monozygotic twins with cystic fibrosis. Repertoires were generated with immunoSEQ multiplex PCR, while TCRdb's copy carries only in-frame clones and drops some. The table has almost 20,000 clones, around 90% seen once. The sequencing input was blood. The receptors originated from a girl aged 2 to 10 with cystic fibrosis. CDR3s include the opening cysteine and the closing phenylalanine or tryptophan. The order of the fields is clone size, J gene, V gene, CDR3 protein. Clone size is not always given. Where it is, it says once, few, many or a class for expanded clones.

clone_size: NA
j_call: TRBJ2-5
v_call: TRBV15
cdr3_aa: CATSNLTSGGKETQYF

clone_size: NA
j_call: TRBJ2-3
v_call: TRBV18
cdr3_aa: CASSPSTDTQYF

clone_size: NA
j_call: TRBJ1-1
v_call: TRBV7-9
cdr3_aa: CASSFEEAFF

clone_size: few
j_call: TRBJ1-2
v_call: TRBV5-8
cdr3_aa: CASSLGPNYGYTF

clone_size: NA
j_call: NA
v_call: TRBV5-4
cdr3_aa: CASSQDTSSYEQYF

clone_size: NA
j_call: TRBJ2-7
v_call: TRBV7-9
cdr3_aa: CASALGPYEQYF

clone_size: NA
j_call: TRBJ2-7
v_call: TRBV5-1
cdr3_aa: CASSPGQAGSEQYF

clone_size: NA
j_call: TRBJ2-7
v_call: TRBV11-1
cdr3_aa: CASSLGKAYEQYF

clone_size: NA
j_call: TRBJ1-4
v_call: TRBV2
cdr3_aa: CASSDEQFISATNEKLFF

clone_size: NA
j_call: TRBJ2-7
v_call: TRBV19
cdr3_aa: CASSIGYPPYEQYF

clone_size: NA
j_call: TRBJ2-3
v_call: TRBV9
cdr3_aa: CASSPAGTRASTDTQYF

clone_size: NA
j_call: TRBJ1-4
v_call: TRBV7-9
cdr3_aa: CASSLERENEKLFF

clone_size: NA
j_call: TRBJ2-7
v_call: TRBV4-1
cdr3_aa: CASSLSAGAYKLNSYEQYF

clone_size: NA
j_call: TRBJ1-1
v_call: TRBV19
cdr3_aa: CASSIRSGLREDTEAFF

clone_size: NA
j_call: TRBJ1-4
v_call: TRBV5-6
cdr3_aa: CASSSTNGQGFEKLFF

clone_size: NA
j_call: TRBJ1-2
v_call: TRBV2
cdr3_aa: CASSERQDYGYTF

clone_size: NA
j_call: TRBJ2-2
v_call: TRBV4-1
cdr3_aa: CASSPLSGRAPGELFF

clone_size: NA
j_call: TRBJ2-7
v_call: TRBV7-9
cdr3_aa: CASSAGQFYEQYF

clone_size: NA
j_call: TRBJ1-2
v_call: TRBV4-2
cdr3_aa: CASSPQVSYGYTF

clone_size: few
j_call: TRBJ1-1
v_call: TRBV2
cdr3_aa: CASSEEGVLEAFF

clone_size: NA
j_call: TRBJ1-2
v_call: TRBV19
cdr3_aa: CASISGPGNYGYTF

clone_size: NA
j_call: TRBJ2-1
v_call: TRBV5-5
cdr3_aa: CASSEGQGSYNEQFF

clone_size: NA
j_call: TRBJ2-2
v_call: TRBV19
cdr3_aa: CARVRGAGELFF

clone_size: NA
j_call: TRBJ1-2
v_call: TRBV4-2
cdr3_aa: CASSHPPGRTGTGGYTF

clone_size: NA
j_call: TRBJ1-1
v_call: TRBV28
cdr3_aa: CASSSLGEDRPEAFF

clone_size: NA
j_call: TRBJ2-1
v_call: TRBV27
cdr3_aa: CASSLRTHGEQFF

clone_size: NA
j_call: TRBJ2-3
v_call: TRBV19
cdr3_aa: CASSMDLPDTQYF

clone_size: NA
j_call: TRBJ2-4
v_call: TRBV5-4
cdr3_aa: CASSLAAGPLAKNIQYF

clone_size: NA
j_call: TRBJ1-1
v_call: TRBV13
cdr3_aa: CASSFGTLNTEAFF

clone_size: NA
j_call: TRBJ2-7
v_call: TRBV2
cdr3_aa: CASQTSGSTNEQYF

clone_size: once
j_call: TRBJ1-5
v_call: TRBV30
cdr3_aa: CAWSDLGRNQPQHF

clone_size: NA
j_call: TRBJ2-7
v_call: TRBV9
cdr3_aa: CASSAEGGPELGYEQYF

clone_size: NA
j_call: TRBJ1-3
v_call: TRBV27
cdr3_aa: CASSPGDFAGNTIYF

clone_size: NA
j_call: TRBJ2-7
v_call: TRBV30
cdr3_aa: CAWSRMGGRINYEQYF

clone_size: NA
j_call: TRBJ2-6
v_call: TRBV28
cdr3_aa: CASSSRDLSLSGANVLTF

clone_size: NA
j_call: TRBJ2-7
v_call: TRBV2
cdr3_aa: CASSETSRDLGEQYF

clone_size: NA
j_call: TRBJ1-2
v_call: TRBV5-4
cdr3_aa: CASSEPLGINYGYTF

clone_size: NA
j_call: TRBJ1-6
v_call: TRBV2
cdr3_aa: CASLAGVGNSPLHF

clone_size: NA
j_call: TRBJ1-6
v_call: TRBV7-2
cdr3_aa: CASSLAAAQASPLHF

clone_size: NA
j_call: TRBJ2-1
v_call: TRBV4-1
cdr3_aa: CASSQEGVPPVYNEQFF

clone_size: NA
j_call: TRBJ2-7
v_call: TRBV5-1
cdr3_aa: CASSLGGSRYEQYF

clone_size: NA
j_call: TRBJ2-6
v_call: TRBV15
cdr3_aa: CATSTQRISGANVLTF

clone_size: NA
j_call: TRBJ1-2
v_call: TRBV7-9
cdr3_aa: CASSLPGPYGYTF

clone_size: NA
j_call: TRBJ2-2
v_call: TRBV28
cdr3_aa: CASSRSGRAVGELFF